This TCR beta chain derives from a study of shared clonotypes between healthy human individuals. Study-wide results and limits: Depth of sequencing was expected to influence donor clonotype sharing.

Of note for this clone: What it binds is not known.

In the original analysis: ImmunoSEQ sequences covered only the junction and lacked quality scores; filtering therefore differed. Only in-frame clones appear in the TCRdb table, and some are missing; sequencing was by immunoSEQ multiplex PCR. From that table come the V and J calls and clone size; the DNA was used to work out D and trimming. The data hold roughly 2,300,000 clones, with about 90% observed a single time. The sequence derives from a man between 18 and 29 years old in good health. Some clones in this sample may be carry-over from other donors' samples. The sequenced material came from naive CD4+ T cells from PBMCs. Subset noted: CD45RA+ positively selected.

DNA for the CDR3: TGTGCCAGCAGTACCCAGAGGGGAGCGCGGGGGACTAGCACAGATACGCAGTATTTT. It yields the protein CASSTQRGARGTSTDTQYF. The chain has TRBV28 and TRBJ2-3; 7 bases are shared with TRBD2. The V gene's germline CDR1 is MDHEN and CDR2 SYDVKM. V lost 5 bases, J lost 0 bases, and 17 bases stayed unmatched. CDR3 length equals 19 residues.